These T cell receptor beta chains were read from a single sample in a study of cytomegalovirus exposure and HLA in healthy donors. TCRdb's table, derived via immunoSEQ multiplex PCR, lists solely in-frame clones and lacks some. Altogether about 180,000 clones are present, about 89% being singletons, with the ten largest covering 2% to 3%. The sequenced sample consisted of PBMCs. All receptors derive from a man between 18 and 29 years old in good health and CMV-seropositive. Each CDR3 is given with its conserved first and last residue. The order of the fields is J gene, clone size, D gene, V gene, CDR3 DNA, CDR3 protein. The D gene is left open where the match is weak. Size values are once, few and many counts, or a class for expanded clones, and some rows have none.

J gene: TRBJ2-7
clone size: -
D gene: TRBD1
V gene: TRBV7-9
CDR3 DNA: TGTGCCAGCAGACCATCCCAGGGGGCCCCCTACGAGCAGTACTTC
CDR3 protein: CASRPSQGAPYEQYF

J gene: TRBJ2-7
clone size: -
D gene: -
V gene: TRBV7-9
CDR3 DNA: TGTGCCAGCAGCTTAGTAGGGGGATCCCCCTCCTACGAGCAGTACTTC
CDR3 protein: CASSLVGGSPSYEQYF

J gene: TRBJ1-3
clone size: once
D gene: TRBD1
V gene: TRBV2
CDR3 DNA: TGTGCCAGCAGGCGGACAGGGGCTGGAAACACCATATATTTT
CDR3 protein: CASRRTGAGNTIYF

J gene: TRBJ1-1
clone size: -
D gene: -
V gene: TRBV6-1
CDR3 DNA: TGTGCCAGCAGTCTTACAGGGAAGGAAGCTTTCTTT
CDR3 protein: CASSLTGKEAFF

J gene: TRBJ1-1
clone size: once
D gene: -
V gene: TRBV7-9
CDR3 DNA: TGTGCCAGCAGGGCGGGGGGGAACACTGAAGCTTTCTTT
CDR3 protein: CASRAGGNTEAFF

J gene: TRBJ2-6
clone size: -
D gene: -
V gene: TRBV30
CDR3 DNA: TGTGCCTGGACCGAGGCCTCTGGGGCCAACGTCCTGACTTTC
CDR3 protein: CAWTEASGANVLTF

J gene: TRBJ2-2
clone size: once
D gene: -
V gene: TRBV14
CDR3 DNA: TGTGCCAGCAGCCAAGCGTTTCTGACCGGGGAGCTGTTTTTT
CDR3 protein: CASSQAFLTGELFF

J gene: TRBJ2-1
clone size: -
D gene: -
V gene: TRBV9
CDR3 DNA: TGTGCCAGCAGCGTAGTCCAGGGTCCCTACAATGAGCAGTTCTTC
CDR3 protein: CASSVVQGPYNEQFF

J gene: TRBJ1-2
clone size: once
D gene: TRBD1
V gene: TRBV10-2
CDR3 DNA: TGCGCCAGCACTCCGACAGGGGAGAGTGGCTACACCTTC
CDR3 protein: CASTPTGESGYTF

J gene: TRBJ1-2
clone size: -
D gene: TRBD1
V gene: TRBV4-2
CDR3 DNA: TGTGCCAGCAGCCAGACCGGGACAGGGGACATCAACTATGGCTACACCTTC
CDR3 protein: CASSQTGTGDINYGYTF

J gene: TRBJ2-7
clone size: -
D gene: -
V gene: TRBV6-1
CDR3 DNA: TGTGCCAGCAGTGAAATAGGCGCCGGGCGGGGTAAGGACGAGCAGTACTTC
CDR3 protein: CASSEIGAGRGKDEQYF

J gene: TRBJ2-7
clone size: -
D gene: TRBD1
V gene: TRBV4-1
CDR3 DNA: TGCGCCAGCAGCCGGGACCGGGACAGGGGGCTCGAGCAGTACTTC
CDR3 protein: CASSRDRDRGLEQYF

J gene: TRBJ1-2
clone size: -
D gene: -
V gene: TRBV9
CDR3 DNA: TGTGCCAGCAGCGTGGGGGGGGCTTATAACTATGGCTACACCTTC
CDR3 protein: CASSVGGAYNYGYTF

J gene: TRBJ1-2
clone size: -
D gene: -
V gene: TRBV4-1
CDR3 DNA: TGCGCCAGCAGCCCCAGGGCGTCCAATTCTAACTATGGCTACACCTTC
CDR3 protein: CASSPRASNSNYGYTF

J gene: TRBJ2-7
clone size: -
D gene: TRBD1
V gene: TRBV28
CDR3 DNA: TGTGCCAGCAGACAGGGGGGTACGAGCTCCTACGAGCAGTACTTC
CDR3 protein: CASRQGGTSSYEQYF

J gene: TRBJ1-4
clone size: -
D gene: -
V gene: TRBV5-8
CDR3 DNA: TGTGCCAGCAGCGCTCAGGGGTGGGTAAATGAAAAACTGTTTTTT
CDR3 protein: CASSAQGWVNEKLFF

J gene: TRBJ2-5
clone size: -
D gene: -
V gene: TRBV15
CDR3 DNA: TGTGCCACCAGCAGAACAGGGGAGACCCAGTACTTC
CDR3 protein: CATSRTGETQYF

J gene: TRBJ1-2
clone size: -
D gene: TRBD1
V gene: TRBV4-3
CDR3 DNA: TGCGCCAGCAGCCAGGAATGGACAGGGGCCTACGGGAACTATGGCTACACCTTC
CDR3 protein: CASSQEWTGAYGNYGYTF

J gene: TRBJ2-2
clone size: -
D gene: -
V gene: TRBV30
CDR3 DNA: TGTGCCTGGTACGGGGGGAACACCGGGGAGCTGTTTTTT
CDR3 protein: CAWYGGNTGELFF

J gene: TRBJ1-6
clone size: -
D gene: -
V gene: TRBV5-6
CDR3 DNA: TGTGCCAGCAGCGTTGGTAGCCATTCACCCCTCCACTTT
CDR3 protein: CASSVGSHSPLHF

J gene: TRBJ2-1
clone size: -
D gene: -
V gene: TRBV4-2
CDR3 DNA: TGTGCCAGCAGCGGCCTCAATGAGCAGTTCTTC
CDR3 protein: CASSGLNEQFF

J gene: TRBJ2-7
clone size: -
D gene: TRBD2
V gene: TRBV9
CDR3 DNA: TGTGCCAGCAGCGATAGCGGGGGGTCAGGGGACGGCGAGCAGTACTTC
CDR3 protein: CASSDSGGSGDGEQYF

J gene: TRBJ2-3
clone size: -
D gene: TRBD2
V gene: TRBV29-1
CDR3 DNA: TGCAGCGTATCTAGACTAGCGGGAGACACAGATACGCAGTATTTT
CDR3 protein: CSVSRLAGDTDTQYF

J gene: TRBJ2-3
clone size: -
D gene: -
V gene: TRBV2
CDR3 DNA: TGTGCCAGCAGTGACTCTAGTAGATCAGATACGCAGTATTTT
CDR3 protein: CASSDSSRSDTQYF

J gene: TRBJ1-1
clone size: -
D gene: -
V gene: TRBV29-1
CDR3 DNA: TGCAGCGTCGCGAGGACAGTCCTGAACACTGAAGCTTTCTTT
CDR3 protein: CSVARTVLNTEAFF

J gene: TRBJ2-4
clone size: -
D gene: TRBD2
V gene: TRBV6-5
CDR3 DNA: TGTGCCAGCAGACTAGCGGGGGCGCCCAAAAACATTCAGTACTTC
CDR3 protein: CASRLAGAPKNIQYF

J gene: TRBJ2-3
clone size: -
D gene: TRBD1
V gene: TRBV9
CDR3 DNA: TGTGCCAGCAGCGCGGGACAGAGACTTACTACGCAGTATTTT
CDR3 protein: CASSAGQRLTTQYF

J gene: TRBJ2-7
clone size: -
D gene: -
V gene: TRBV28
CDR3 DNA: TGTGCCTGCCGGACAGCCTACGAGCAGTACTTC
CDR3 protein: CACRTAYEQYF

J gene: TRBJ2-3
clone size: -
D gene: TRBD1
V gene: TRBV5-1
CDR3 DNA: TGCGCCAGCAGCTACCGGGACAGGGGGGCAGATACGCAGTATTTT
CDR3 protein: CASSYRDRGADTQYF

J gene: TRBJ2-3
clone size: -
D gene: TRBD2
V gene: TRBV27
CDR3 DNA: TGTGCCAGCAGTTCCCTAAGGACTAGCGGGGGGGCCGGGGAAACCACAGATACGCAGTATTTT
CDR3 protein: CASSSLRTSGGAGETTDTQYF

J gene: TRBJ2-2
clone size: -
D gene: TRBD2
V gene: TRBV27
CDR3 DNA: TGTGCCAGCAGTTTTTCCCTAGCGGGGGGAGCCGGGGAGCTGTTTTTT
CDR3 protein: CASSFSLAGGAGELFF

J gene: TRBJ1-1
clone size: -
D gene: TRBD1
V gene: TRBV4-3
CDR3 DNA: TGCGCCAGCAGCCGCCGGGACAGCATGGAGACTGAAGCTTTCTTT
CDR3 protein: CASSRRDSMETEAFF

J gene: TRBJ2-3
clone size: -
D gene: -
V gene: TRBV2
CDR3 DNA: TGTGCCACTAGCACAGATACGCAGTATTTT
CDR3 protein: CATSTDTQYF

J gene: TRBJ2-7
clone size: -
D gene: -
V gene: TRBV7-8
CDR3 DNA: TGTGCCAGCAGCTTAGAAAGAATAGCCTCCGAGCAGTACTTC
CDR3 protein: CASSLERIASEQYF

J gene: TRBJ2-5
clone size: -
D gene: -
V gene: TRBV5-1
CDR3 DNA: TGCGCCAGCAGCTTGGCCTCCGAGGAGACCCAGTACTTC
CDR3 protein: CASSLASEETQYF

J gene: TRBJ2-1
clone size: once
D gene: -
V gene: TRBV27
CDR3 DNA: TGTGCCAGCAGTTTACTCCAGGGTGTGGACTCCTACAATGAGCAGTTCTTC
CDR3 protein: CASSLLQGVDSYNEQFF

J gene: TRBJ2-1
clone size: -
D gene: TRBD2
V gene: TRBV19
CDR3 DNA: TGTGCCAGTAGTGTTAGCGGGGGGGTTCTAAATGAGCAGTTCTTC
CDR3 protein: CASSVSGGVLNEQFF

J gene: TRBJ2-3
clone size: few
D gene: -
V gene: TRBV11-2
CDR3 DNA: TGTGCCAGCAGCTTGTCAGTCACAGATACGCAGTATTTT
CDR3 protein: CASSLSVTDTQYF

J gene: TRBJ2-1
clone size: -
D gene: -
V gene: TRBV7-2
CDR3 DNA: TGTGCCAGCAGCTCCATTTACAATGAGCAGTTCTTC
CDR3 protein: CASSSIYNEQFF

J gene: TRBJ1-2
clone size: -
D gene: TRBD1
V gene: TRBV6-6
CDR3 DNA: TGTGCCAGCACTCCTCAGGGGGCCGGCTATGGCTACACCTTC
CDR3 protein: CASTPQGAGYGYTF

J gene: TRBJ2-5
clone size: -
D gene: TRBD2
V gene: TRBV2
CDR3 DNA: TGTGCCAGCCAGCGGGGTAGCGGTATAGTAGGGGAGACCCAGTACTTC
CDR3 protein: CASQRGSGIVGETQYF

J gene: TRBJ2-3
clone size: -
D gene: TRBD2
V gene: TRBV2
CDR3 DNA: TGTGCCAGCACCCAACTAGCGAGCACAGATACGCAGTATTTT
CDR3 protein: CASTQLASTDTQYF

J gene: TRBJ2-7
clone size: -
D gene: TRBD2
V gene: TRBV6-1
CDR3 DNA: TGTGCCACCTCACCGGGAGGGTCCTACGAGCAGTACTTC
CDR3 protein: CATSPGGSYEQYF

J gene: TRBJ2-7
clone size: -
D gene: -
V gene: TRBV27
CDR3 DNA: TGTGCCAGCAGCAGAGGATACCCCTACGAGCAGTACTTC
CDR3 protein: CASSRGYPYEQYF

J gene: TRBJ1-2
clone size: -
D gene: -
V gene: TRBV5-6
CDR3 DNA: TGTGCCAGCAGCTTCGAGGGAGCGAGCTACACCTTC
CDR3 protein: CASSFEGASYTF

J gene: TRBJ2-2
clone size: -
D gene: -
V gene: TRBV28
CDR3 DNA: TGTGCCAGCAGCCCAGCCGGGGAGCTGTTTTTT
CDR3 protein: CASSPAGELFF

J gene: TRBJ2-1
clone size: -
D gene: TRBD2
V gene: TRBV9
CDR3 DNA: TGTGCCAGCAGCGGTAGCGGGACTGAGCAGTTCTTC
CDR3 protein: CASSGSGTEQFF

J gene: TRBJ1-3
clone size: -
D gene: -
V gene: TRBV2
CDR3 DNA: TGTGCCAGCACTGGCCCAGAGGAAGTAGGAAACACCATATATTTT
CDR3 protein: CASTGPEEVGNTIYF

J gene: TRBJ2-3
clone size: -
D gene: TRBD2
V gene: TRBV9
CDR3 DNA: TGTGCCAGCAGCGTTAGCGGGGGGGCCGTAGATACGCAGTATTTT
CDR3 protein: CASSVSGGAVDTQYF